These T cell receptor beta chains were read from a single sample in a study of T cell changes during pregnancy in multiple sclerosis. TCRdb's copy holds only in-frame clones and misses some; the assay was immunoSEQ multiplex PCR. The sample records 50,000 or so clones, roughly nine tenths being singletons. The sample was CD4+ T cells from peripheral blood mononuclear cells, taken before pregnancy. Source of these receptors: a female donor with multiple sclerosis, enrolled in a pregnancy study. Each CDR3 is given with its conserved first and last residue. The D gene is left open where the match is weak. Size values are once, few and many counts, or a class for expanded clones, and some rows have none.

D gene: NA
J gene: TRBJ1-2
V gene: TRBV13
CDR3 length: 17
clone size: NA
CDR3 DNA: TGTGCCAGCAGCTTAGGGGGGGGGTCCTCCCTGGGCTATGGCTACACCTTC
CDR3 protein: CASSLGGGSSLGYGYTF

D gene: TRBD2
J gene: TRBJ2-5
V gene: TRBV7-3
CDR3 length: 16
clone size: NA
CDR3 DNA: TGTGCCAGCAGCGCAGGAGCGGGAGCGGGGCAAGAGACCCAGTACTTC
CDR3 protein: CASSAGAGAGQETQYF

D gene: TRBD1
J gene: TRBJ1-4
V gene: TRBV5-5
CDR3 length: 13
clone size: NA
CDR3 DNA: TGTGCCAGCAGCGACGACAGGGGTGAAAAACTGTTTTTT
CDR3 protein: CASSDDRGEKLFF

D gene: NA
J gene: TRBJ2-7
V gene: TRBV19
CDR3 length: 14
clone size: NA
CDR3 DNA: TGTGCCAGTAGTGGTTCAGGGGCTGGGTACGAGCAGTACTTC
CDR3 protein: CASSGSGAGYEQYF

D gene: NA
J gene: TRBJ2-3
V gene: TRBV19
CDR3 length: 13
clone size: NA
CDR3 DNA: TGTGCCAGTAGTATAGCAGTCACAGATACGCAGTATTTT
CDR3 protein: CASSIAVTDTQYF

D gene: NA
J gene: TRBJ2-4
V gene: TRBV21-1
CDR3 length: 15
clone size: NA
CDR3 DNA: TGTGCCAGTCCCCTAAGGGCCGGGACCAAAAACATTCAGTACTTC
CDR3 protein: CASPLRAGTKNIQYF

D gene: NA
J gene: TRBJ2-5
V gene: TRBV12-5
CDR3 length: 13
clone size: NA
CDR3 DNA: TGTGCTAGTGGTTTGGGCAGGGGTGAGACCCAGTACTTC
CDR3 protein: CASGLGRGETQYF

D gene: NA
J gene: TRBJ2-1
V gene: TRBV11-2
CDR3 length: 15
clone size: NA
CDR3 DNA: TGTGCCAGCAGCATGAATCGACACTCCTACAATGAGCAGTTCTTC
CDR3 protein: CASSMNRHSYNEQFF

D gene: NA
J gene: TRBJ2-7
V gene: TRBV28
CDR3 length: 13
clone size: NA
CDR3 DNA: TGTGCCAGTCTCCAACAGGGGGGGAACGAGCAGTACTTC
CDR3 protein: CASLQQGGNEQYF

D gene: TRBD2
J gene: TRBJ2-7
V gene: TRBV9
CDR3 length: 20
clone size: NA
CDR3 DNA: TGTGCCAGCAGCGCCGGAGGGCTAGCGGGCTCACCCAACTCCCCCTACGAGCAGTACTTC
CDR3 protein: CASSAGGLAGSPNSPYEQYF

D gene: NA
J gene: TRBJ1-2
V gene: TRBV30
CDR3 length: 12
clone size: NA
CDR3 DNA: TGTGCCTGGCAGGTGTCAACCCATGGCTACACCTTC
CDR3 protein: CAWQVSTHGYTF

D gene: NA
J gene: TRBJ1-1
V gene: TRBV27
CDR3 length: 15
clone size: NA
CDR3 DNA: TGTGCCAGCAGTTTACAGGGTGGCTGGAACACTGAAGCTTTCTTT
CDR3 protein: CASSLQGGWNTEAFF

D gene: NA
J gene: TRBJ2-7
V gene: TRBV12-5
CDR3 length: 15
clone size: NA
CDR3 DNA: TGTGCTAGTGGTTTGGTGATAGCACTAACCTACGAGCAGTACTTC
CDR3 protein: CASGLVIALTYEQYF

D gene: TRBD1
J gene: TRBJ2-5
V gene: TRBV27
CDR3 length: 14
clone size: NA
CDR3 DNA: TGTGCCAGCAGTCCCGGGACAGTCCAAGAGACCCAGTACTTC
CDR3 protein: CASSPGTVQETQYF

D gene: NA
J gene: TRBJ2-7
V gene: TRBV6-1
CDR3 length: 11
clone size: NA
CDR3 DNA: TGTGCCAGCAGCCGCTCCTACGAGCAGTACTTC
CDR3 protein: CASSRSYEQYF

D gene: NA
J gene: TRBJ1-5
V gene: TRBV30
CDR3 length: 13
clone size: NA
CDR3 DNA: TGTGCCTGCACCGCCGGGGGGCTCGGGCCCCAGCATTTT
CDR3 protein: CACTAGGLGPQHF

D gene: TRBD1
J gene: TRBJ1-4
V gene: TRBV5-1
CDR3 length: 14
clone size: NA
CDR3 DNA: TGCGCCAGCAGCTTGGCGACAGGGGGAGAAAAACTGTTTTTT
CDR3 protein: CASSLATGGEKLFF

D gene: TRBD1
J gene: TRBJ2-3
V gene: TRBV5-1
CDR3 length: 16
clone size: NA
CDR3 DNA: TGCGCCAGCAGCCCCTACGGGACAGGGTATACAGATACGCAGTATTTT
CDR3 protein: CASSPYGTGYTDTQYF

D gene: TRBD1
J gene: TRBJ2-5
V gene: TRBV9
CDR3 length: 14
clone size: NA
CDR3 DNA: TGTGCCAGCAGCGGACGACAGGGGCGAGAGACCCAGTACTTC
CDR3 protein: CASSGRQGRETQYF

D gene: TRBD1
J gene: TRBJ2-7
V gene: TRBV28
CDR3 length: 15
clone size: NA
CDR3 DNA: TGTGCCAGCAGTGGACCTACAGGGGCATTCTACGAGCAGTACTTC
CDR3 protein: CASSGPTGAFYEQYF

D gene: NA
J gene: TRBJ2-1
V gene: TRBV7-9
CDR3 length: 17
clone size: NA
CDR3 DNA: TGTGCCAGCAGCTTTCCGTTCGGGGATAACCCGCTCAATGAGCAGTTCTTC
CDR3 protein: CASSFPFGDNPLNEQFF

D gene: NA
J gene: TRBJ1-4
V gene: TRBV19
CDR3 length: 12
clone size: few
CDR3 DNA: TGTGCCAGTAGATCGGGTTACGAAAAACTGTTTTTT
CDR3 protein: CASRSGYEKLFF

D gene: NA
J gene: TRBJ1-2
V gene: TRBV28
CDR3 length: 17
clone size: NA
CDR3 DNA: TGTGCCAGCAGTTTACTCCCCGAGATCGAATCTGCCTATGGCTACACCTTC
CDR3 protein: CASSLLPEIESAYGYTF

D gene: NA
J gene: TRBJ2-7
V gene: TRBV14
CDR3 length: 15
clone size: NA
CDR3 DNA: TGTGCCAGCAGCCGTGGCTTCGGGGTCCTAGGGGAGCAGTACTTC
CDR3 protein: CASSRGFGVLGEQYF

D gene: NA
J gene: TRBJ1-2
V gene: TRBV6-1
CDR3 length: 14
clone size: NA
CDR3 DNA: TGTGCCAGCAGTGAAGTGAGCGGGGGATGGGGCTACACCTTC
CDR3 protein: CASSEVSGGWGYTF

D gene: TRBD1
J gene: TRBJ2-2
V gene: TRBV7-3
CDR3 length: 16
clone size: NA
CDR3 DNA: TGTGCCAGCAGCTTACTTGGACAGGGGGCGACCGGGGAGCTGTTTTTT
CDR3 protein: CASSLLGQGATGELFF

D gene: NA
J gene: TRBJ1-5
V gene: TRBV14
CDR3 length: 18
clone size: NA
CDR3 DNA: TGTGCCAGCAGCCCGCCCTCCCGGACAGATTATAGCAATCAGCCCCAGCATTTT
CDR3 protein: CASSPPSRTDYSNQPQHF

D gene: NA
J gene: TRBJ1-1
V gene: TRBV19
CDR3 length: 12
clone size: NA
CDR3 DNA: TGTGCCAGTAGTCTCCTGAACACTGAAGCTTTCTTT
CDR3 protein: CASSLLNTEAFF

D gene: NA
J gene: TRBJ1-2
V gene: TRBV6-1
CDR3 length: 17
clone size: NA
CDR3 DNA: TGTGCCAGCAGTGAAAATGGGCGCGGAGGATCCAACTATGGCTACACCTTC
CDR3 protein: CASSENGRGGSNYGYTF

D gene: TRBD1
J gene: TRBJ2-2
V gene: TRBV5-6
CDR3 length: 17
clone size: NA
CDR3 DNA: TGTGCCAGCAGCTTGACCGTGGCAGGGGGCTACACCGGGGAGCTGTTTTTT
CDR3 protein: CASSLTVAGGYTGELFF

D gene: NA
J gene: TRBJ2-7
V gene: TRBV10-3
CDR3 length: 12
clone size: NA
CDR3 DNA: TGTGCCATCGGTAAGTCCACCTACGAGCAGTACTTC
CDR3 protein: CAIGKSTYEQYF

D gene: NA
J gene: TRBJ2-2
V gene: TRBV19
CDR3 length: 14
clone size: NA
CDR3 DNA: TGTGCCAGTTTAACTTCAGGGTACACCGGGGAGCTGTTTTTT
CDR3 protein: CASLTSGYTGELFF

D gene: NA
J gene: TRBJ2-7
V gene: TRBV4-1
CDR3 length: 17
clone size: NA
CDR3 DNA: TGCGCCAGCAGCCAAGACCAGGGGCTAACCTTATCCTACGAGCAGTACTTC
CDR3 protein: CASSQDQGLTLSYEQYF

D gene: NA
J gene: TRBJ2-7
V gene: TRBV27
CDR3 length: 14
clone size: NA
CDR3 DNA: TGTGCCAGCAGTGGTACAGGGTTGGCTAACGAGCAGTACTTC
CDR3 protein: CASSGTGLANEQYF

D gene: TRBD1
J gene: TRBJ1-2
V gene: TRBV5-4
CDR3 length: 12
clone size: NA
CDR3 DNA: TGTGCCAGCAGCTGGGACAGGCGAGGCTACACCTTC
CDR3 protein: CASSWDRRGYTF

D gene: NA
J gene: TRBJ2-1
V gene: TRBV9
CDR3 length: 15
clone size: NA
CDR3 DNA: TGTGCCAGCAGCGTAGGGCCCCACTCGGGCAATGAGCAGTTCTTC
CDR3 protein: CASSVGPHSGNEQFF

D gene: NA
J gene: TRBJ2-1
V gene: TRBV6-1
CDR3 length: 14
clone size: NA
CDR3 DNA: TGTGCCAGCAGTGAAGGGCGAAGGAGCCATGAGCAGTTCTTC
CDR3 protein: CASSEGRRSHEQFF

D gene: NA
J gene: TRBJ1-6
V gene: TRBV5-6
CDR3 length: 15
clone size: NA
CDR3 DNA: TGTGCCAGCAGCTTGCTTGCAGGGTCGTTTTCACCCCTCCACTTT
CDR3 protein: CASSLLAGSFSPLHF

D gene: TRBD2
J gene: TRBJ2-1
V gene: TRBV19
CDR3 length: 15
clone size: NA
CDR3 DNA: TGTGCCAGTAGCGGGAGGGACCGAAACTTCAATGAGCAGTTCTTC
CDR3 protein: CASSGRDRNFNEQFF

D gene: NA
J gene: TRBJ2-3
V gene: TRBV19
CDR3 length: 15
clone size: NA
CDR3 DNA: TGTGCCAGTAGTATTGCCTACTCAAGCACAGATACGCAGTATTTT
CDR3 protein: CASSIAYSSTDTQYF

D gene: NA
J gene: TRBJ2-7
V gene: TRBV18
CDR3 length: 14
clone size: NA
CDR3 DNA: TGTGCCAGCTCCAGCTGGACAGTAGCCGGAGAGCAGTACTTC
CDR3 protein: CASSSWTVAGEQYF

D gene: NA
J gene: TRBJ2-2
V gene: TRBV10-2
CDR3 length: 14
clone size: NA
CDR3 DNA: TGCGCCAGCACACTGGTAGAAAACACCGGGGAGCTGTTTTTT
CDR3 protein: CASTLVENTGELFF

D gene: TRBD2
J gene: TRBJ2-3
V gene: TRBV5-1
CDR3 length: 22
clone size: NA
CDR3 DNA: TGCGCCAGCAGCAACCGCCCTTCCCCGGGGCTAGCGGGAGTCCTCCGCACAGATACGCAGTATTTT
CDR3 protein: CASSNRPSPGLAGVLRTDTQYF

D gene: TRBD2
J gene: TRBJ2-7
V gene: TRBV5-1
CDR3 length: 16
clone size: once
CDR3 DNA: TGCGCCAGCAGCCGGTCCGGGGGGACGAATATGTACGAGCAGTACTTC
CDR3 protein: CASSRSGGTNMYEQYF

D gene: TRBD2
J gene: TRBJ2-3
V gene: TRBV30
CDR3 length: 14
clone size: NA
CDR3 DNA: TGTGCCTGGGCGAGCGGGACTAGCACAGATACGCAGTATTTT
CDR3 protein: CAWASGTSTDTQYF

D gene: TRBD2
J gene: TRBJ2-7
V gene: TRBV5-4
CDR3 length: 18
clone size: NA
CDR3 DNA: TGTGCCAGCAGCTTATCTACTAGCGGGAGGTCTACCCACTACGAGCAGTACTTC
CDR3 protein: CASSLSTSGRSTHYEQYF

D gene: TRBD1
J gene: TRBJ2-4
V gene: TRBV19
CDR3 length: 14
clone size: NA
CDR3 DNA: TGTGCCACCAAACAGGGGAAGGGGAAAAACATTCAGTACTTC
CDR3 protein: CATKQGKGKNIQYF

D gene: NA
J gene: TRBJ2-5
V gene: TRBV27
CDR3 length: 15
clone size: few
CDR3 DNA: TGTGCCAGCAGTCCAGGCAGGGGCCGAGTAGAGACCCAGTACTTC
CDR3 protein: CASSPGRGRVETQYF

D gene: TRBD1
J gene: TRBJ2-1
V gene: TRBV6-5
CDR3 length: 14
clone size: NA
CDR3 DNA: TGTGCCAGCAGTGACAGGGGGGGGAACAATGAGCAGTTCTTC
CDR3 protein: CASSDRGGNNEQFF

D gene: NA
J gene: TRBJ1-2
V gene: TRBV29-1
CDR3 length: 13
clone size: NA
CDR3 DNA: TGCAGCGCCCGGACCAGACAGGTATATGGCTACACCTTC
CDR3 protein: CSARTRQVYGYTF

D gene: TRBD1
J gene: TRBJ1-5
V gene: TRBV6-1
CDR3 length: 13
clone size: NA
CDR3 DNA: TGTGCCAGCAGTAAACAGGGGTACCAGCCCCAGCATTTT
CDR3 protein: CASSKQGYQPQHF

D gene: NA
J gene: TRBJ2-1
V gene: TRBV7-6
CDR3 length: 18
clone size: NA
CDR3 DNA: TGTGCCAGCAGCTTACCCTCGGAGCGGGCGAGCTCCTACAATGAGCAGTTCTTC
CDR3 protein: CASSLPSERASSYNEQFF

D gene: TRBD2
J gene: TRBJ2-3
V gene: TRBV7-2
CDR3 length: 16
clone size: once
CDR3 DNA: TGTGCCAGCAGCTTAGGGTACGGGAGGGCCGGTGATACGCAGTATTTT
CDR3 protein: CASSLGYGRAGDTQYF

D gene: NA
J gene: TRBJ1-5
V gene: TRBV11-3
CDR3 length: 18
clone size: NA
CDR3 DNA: TGTGCCAGCAGCTTAGTTATCTGGGGGCAGGGGAACAATCAGCCCCAGCATTTT
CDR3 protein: CASSLVIWGQGNNQPQHF

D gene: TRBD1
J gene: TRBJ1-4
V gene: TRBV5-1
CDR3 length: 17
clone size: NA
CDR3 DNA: TGCGCCAGCCAAAGAACAGGGGGCCGGGGAACTAATGAAAAACTGTTTTTT
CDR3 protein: CASQRTGGRGTNEKLFF

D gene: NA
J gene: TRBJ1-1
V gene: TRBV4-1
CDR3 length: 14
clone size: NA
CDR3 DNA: TGCGCCAGCAGCCAAGGGGGGGTTCGGACTGAAGCTTTCTTT
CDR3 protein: CASSQGGVRTEAFF